This T cell receptor beta chain was sequenced in a study of control samples from healthy donors and cancer patients. The assay was immunoSEQ multiplex PCR, and TCRdb's table has in-frame clones only and misses some. In the table there are 130,000 or so clones, roughly 89% of which are singletons. The sequence came from a man younger than 35 in good health. The sequencing sample was made of blood.

Here the CDR3 reads CSGQHQETQYF. The CDR3 DNA is TGCAGCGGACAGCACCAAGAGACCCAGTACTTC. V usage is TRBV20-1 and J usage is TRBJ2-5; D is possibly TRBD1 (6 bases). Germline CDR1 is DFQATT and CDR2 is SNEGSKA (reference sequence). This CDR3 region has 11 residues.